This TCR beta chain was recorded in a study of blood T cell repertoires in COVID-19. This CDR3 contains 14 residues. Trimming at V came to 6 bases and at J to 4 bases, leaving 7 bases not matched to a gene. Germline CDR1 reads MNHEY; CDR2 reads SVGEGT. The repertoire was sequenced with immunoSEQ multiplex PCR; TCRdb's copy has only in-frame clones and lacks some. Of hundreds of thousands of clones listed, approximately 89% are singletons. This clonotype was sampled from a woman in her thirties or forties with acute COVID-19. Material for sequencing was PBMCs or T cells enriched from blood (not recorded which). V is TRBV6-2 or TRBV6-3 and J is TRBJ1-1; TRBD1 agrees at 8 bases. The CDR3 loop reads CASSQGARRTEAFF. The CDR3 coding sequence is TGTGCCAGCAGCCAGGGGGCGCGGCGCACTGAAGCTTTCTTT.